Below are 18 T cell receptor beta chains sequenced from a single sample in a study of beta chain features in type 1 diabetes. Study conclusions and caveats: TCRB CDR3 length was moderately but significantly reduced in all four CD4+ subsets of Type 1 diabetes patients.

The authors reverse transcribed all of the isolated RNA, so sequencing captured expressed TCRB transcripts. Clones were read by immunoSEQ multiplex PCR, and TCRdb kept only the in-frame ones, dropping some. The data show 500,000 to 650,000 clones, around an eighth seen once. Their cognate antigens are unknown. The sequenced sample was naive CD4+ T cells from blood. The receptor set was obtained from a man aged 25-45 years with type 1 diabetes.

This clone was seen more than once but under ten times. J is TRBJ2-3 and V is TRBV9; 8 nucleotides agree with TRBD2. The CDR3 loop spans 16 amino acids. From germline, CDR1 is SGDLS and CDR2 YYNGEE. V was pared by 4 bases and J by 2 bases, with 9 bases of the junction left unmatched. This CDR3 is CASSLLAGHLTDTQYF. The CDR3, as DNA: TGTGCCAGCAGCCTGCTAGCGGGCCACCTCACAGATACGCAGTATTTT.

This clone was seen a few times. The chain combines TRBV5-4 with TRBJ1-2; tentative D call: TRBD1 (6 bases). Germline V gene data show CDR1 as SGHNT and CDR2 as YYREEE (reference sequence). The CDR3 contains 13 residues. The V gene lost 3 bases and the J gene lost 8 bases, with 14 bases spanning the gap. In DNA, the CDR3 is TGTGCCAGCAGCTCATCTTGGACAGACGGCTACACCTTC. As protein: CASSSSWTDGYTF.

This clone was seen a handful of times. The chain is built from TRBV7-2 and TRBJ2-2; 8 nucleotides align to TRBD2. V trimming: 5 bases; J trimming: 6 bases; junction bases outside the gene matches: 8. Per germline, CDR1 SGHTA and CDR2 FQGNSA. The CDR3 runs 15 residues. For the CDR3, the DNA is TGTGCCAGCAGCGCCAGGGGAGCGGGGGCCGGGGAGCTGTTTTTT. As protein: CASSARGAGAGELFF.

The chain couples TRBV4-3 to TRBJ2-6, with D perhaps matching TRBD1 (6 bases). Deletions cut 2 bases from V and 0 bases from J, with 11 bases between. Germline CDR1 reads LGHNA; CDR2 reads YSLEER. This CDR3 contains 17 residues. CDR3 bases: TGCGCCAGCAGCCAACAGGGGATCAGCTCTGGGGCCAACGTCCTGACTTTC. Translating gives CASSQQGISSGANVLTF.

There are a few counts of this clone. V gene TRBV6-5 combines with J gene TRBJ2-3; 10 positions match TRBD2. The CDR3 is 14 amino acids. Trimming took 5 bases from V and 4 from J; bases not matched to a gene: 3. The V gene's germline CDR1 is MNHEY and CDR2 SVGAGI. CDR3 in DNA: TGTGCCAGCAGTATCAGCGGGGGGGCAGATACGCAGTATTTT. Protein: CASSISGGADTQYF.

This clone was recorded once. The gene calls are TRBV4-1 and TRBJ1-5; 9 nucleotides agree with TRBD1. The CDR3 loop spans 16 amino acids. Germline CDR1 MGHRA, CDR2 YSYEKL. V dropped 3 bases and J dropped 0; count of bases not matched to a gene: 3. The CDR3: CASSQGTGNSNQPQHF. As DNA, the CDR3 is TGCGCCAGCAGCCAGGGGACAGGGAATAGCAATCAGCCCCAGCATTTT.

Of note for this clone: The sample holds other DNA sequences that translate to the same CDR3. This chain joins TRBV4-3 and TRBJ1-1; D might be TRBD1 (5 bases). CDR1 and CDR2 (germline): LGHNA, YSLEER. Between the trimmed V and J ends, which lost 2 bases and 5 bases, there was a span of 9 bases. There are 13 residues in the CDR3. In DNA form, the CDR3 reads TGCGCCAGCAGCCAACAAGGGGATACTGAAGCTTTCTTT. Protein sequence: CASSQQGDTEAFF.

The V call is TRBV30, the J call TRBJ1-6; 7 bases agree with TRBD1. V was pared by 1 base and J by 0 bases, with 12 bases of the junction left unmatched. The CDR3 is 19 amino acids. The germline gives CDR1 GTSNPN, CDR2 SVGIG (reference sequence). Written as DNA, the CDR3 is TGTGCCTGGAGTGGTCCAGACAGGGAGAAAAGCTCCTATAATTCACCCCTCCACTTT. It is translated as CAWSGPDREKSSYNSPLHF.

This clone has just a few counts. This CDR3 reads CASSHTDRTNYGYTF. As DNA, the CDR3 is TGCGCCAGCAGCCATACGGACAGAACTAACTATGGCTACACCTTC. The chain has TRBV4-3 and TRBJ1-2; TRBD1 might be the D (6 bases). The CDR3 consists of 15 residues. CDR1 LGHNA and CDR2 YSLEER come from the germline V gene. Trimming cost V 3 bases and J 0 bases, with 11 bases left between them.

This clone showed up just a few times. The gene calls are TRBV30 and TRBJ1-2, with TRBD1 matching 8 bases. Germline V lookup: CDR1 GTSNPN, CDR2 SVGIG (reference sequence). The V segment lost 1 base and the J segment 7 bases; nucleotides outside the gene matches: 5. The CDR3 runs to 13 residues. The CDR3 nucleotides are TGTGCCTGGAGTGGACAGGGGAAAAGTGGCTACACCTTC. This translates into CAWSGQGKSGYTF.

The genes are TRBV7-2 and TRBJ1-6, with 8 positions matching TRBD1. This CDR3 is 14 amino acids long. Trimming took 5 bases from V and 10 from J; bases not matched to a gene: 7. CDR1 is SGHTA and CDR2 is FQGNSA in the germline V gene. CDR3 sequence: CASSIRTGFSPLHF. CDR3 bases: TGTGCCAGCAGCATTCGGACAGGGTTCTCACCCCTCCACTTT. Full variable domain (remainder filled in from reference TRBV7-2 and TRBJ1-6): GAGVSQSPSNKVTEKGKDVELRCDPISGHTALYWYRQSLGQGLEFLIYFQGNSAPDKSGLPSDRFSAERTGGSVSTLTIQRTQQEDSAVYLCASSIRTGFSPLHFGNGTRLTVT.

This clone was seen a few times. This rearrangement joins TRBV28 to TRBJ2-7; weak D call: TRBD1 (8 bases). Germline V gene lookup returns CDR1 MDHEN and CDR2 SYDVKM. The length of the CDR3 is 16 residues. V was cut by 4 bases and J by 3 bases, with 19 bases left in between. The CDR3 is CASSSPGQGGFYEQYF. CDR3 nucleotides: TGTGCCAGCAGTTCCCCCGGACAGGGAGGGTTCTACGAGCAGTACTTC.

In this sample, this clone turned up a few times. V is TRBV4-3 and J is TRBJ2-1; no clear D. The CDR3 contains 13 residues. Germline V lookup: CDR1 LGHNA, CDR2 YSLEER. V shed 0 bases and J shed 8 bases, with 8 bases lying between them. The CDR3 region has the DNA TGCGCCAGCAGCCAAGATCTCGTCGATGAGCAGTTCTTC. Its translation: CASSQDLVDEQFF.

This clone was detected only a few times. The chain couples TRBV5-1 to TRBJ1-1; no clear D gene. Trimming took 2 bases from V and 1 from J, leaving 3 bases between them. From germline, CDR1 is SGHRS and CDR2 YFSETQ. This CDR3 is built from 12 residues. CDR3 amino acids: CASSLANTEAFF. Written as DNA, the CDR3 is TGCGCCAGCAGCTTAGCGAACACTGAAGCTTTCTTT.

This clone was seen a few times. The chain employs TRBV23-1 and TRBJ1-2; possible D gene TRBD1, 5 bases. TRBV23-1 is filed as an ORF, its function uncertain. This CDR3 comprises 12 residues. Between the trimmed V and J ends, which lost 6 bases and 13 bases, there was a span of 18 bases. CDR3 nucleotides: TGCGCCAGCAGCCTCCGGGACCGCCGCCCCACCTTC. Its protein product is CASSLRDRRPTF.

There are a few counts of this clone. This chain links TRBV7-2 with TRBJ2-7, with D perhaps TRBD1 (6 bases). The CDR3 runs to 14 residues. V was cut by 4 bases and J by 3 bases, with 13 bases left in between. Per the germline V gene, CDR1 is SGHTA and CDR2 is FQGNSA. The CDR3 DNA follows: TGTGCCAGCAGCTACCGGGACACTGGCTACGAGCAGTACTTC. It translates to CASSYRDTGYEQYF.

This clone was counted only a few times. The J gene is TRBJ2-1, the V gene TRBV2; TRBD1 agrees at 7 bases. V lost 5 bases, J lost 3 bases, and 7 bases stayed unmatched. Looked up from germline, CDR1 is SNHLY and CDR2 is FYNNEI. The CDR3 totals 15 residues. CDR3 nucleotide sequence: TGTGCCAGCAGTACAGACAGGGTTGGCTACAATGAGCAGTTCTTC. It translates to CASSTDRVGYNEQFF.

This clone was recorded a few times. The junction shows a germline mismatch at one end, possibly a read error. CDR3 residues: CATGSLPYEQYF. CDR3 in DNA: TGTGCCACCGGCAGTCTTCCCTACGAGCAGTACTTC. The chain joins TRBV15 to TRBJ2-7, with D uncertain. Germline V lookup: CDR1 LNHNV, CDR2 YYDKDF (reference sequence). The CDR3 contains 12 residues. Together with reference TRBV15 and TRBJ2-7, the CDR3 gives the full variable domain: DAMVIQNPRYQVTQFGKPVTLSCSQTLNHNVMYWYQQKSSQAPKLLFHYYDKDFNNEADTPDNFQSRRPNTSFCFLDIRSPGLGDTAMYLCATGSLPYEQYFGPGTRLTVT.